This T cell receptor (beta chain) was captured by sequencing in a study of blood T cell repertoires in COVID-19 (dated by TCRdb to 2020 to 2022). Broadly, across the study: Samples from collaborators originated in the United States, Italy and Spain and spanned both the acute and convalescent phases of COVID-19. A de-identified subject ID, COVID-19 status, age in years and sex were almost always included in the sample metadata. Where HLA class I and class II types were available, the types were taken from metadata supplied by the sample provider, not from assay-based typing. The repertoires were made available in a free public database intended to serve as a resource for research on the immune response to SARS-CoV-2. Samples were obtained from the ongoing ImmuneRACE study (first 160 participants) and from about 1,300 subjects provided by 6 global collaborators. The dataset comprised deeply sampled blood TCRbeta repertoires from subjects exposed to, actively infected with, or recovered from COVID-19. The material from the prospective study consisted of cDNA or gDNA derived from T cells, B-cell-depleted T cells, or PBMCs. What the study reported, not specific to this receptor: How much clinical and demographic metadata was included differed by source and by participant, and the metadata was provided uncurated.

Concerning this clone: Its target antigen remains unknown. Per-base quality was not reported, and no clone a single base away is much larger than it.

TCRbeta CDR3 regions were amplified from genomic DNA using the immunoSEQ Assay, a bias-controlled multiplex PCR. Concerning the study's data processing: Within the assay, amplification of reference gene primers was used to estimate how many nucleated cells each sample contained. To quantify the absolute abundance of each unique TCRbeta CDR3 rearrangement, sequence reads were collapsed and filtered. For each sample, productive Simpson clonality was calculated as the square root of Simpson's diversity index over productive rearrangements. What TCRdb holds here is the immuneACCESS table cut down to in-frame rearrangements. Part of the clones is not present; checked against another copy, under half of the missing clones reflect an unresolved V gene, and the others are unexplained. V and J calls and clone size are as listed in that table; D and trimming were resolved from the DNA. The sample table contains tens of thousands of clones; only one count was recorded for 85% to 90% of them. The ten largest clones capture about 11% of the sample.

The collaborating institutions used their own protocols to collect whole blood in K2EDTA tubes. For TCRbeta analysis, collaborators shipped samples as frozen whole blood, isolated PBMCs, or DNA extracted from either of those sample types. There are 15 amino acids in the CDR3, from cysteine to phenylalanine inclusive. Only CDR3 DNA remains: 45 bases, in frame from the first base. CDR1 and CDR2, looked up from the germline V gene, are SGHRS and YFSETQ. V drops 0 bases and J drops 4 bases, leaving 13 bases in between. Sequencing was carried out using peripheral blood. This clonotype was sampled from a man aged 65 to 85 with active or convalescent COVID-19. Recombination joined TRBV5-1 with TRBJ1-1; a tentative D call is TRBD1 (5 bases match). This receptor carries the CDR3 CASSLAWGRVTEAFF. The nucleotide sequence reads TGCGCCAGCAGCTTGGCCTGGGGCAGGGTCACTGAAGCTTTCTTT.